This T cell receptor beta chain is from a study of T cell repertoires in cytomegalovirus infection. Germline V gene sequence: CDR1 DFQATT, CDR2 SNEGSKA (reference sequence). Trimming at V came to 3 bases and at J to 2 bases, leaving 9 bases not matched to a gene. The CDR3 runs 16 residues. MiXCR was run by TCRdb on the reads, yielding one entry per CDR3 protein. Of fewer than 350,000 distinct CDR3 sequences listed, about a sixth were seen once; the top ten hold about 11%. This clonotype was recorded at least ten times. The genes are TRBV20-1 and TRBJ1-3; 8 bases map to TRBD1. The sample consisted of PBMCs. The TCR sequence derives from a human donor in good health (CMV status not recorded). Some clones in this sample may be carry-over from other donors' samples. CDR3 nucleotides: TGCAGTGCTAGGTTATGGGGACAGGATCCTGGAAACACCATATATTTT. It yields the protein CSARLWGQDPGNTIYF.